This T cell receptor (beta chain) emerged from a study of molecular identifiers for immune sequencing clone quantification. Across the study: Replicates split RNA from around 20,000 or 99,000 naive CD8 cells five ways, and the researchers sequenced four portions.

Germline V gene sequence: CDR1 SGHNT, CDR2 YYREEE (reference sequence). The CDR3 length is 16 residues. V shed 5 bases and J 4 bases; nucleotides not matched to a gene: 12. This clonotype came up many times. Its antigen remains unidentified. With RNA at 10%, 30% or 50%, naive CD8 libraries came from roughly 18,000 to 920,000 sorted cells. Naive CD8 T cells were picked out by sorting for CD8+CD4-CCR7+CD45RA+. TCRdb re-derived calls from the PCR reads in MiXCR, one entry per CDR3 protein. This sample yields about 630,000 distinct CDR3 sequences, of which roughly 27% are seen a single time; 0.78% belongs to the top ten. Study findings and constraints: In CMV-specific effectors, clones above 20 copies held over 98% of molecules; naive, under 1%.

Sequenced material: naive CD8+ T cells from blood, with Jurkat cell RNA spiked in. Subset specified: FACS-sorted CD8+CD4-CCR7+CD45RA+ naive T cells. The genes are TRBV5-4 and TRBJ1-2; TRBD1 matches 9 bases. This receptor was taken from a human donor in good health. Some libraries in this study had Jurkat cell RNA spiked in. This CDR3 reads CASSRGDRVLSYGYTF. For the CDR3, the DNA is TGTGCCAGCAGTCGCGGGGACAGGGTCCTTAGCTATGGCTACACCTTC.